The rows below give T cell receptor beta chains drawn from one sample of a study of STAT5B mutations in CD4+ large granular lymphocyte leukemia. Clones were sequenced by immunoSEQ multiplex PCR, and TCRdb holds only the in-frame ones, with some missing. Of 23,000 or so clones listed, roughly 75% are singletons. Sequencing was carried out using CD4+ T cells from blood buffy coats. The receptor source for this set is a human donor in good health. CDR3s include the opening cysteine and the closing phenylalanine or tryptophan. D genes are given only for firm matches.

TRBV10-2	NA	TRBJ2-7	CASSTWGGTREQYF
TRBV5-1	NA	TRBJ1-1	CASSLWADTMNTEAFF
TRBV5-1	TRBD2	TRBJ2-1	CASSPAVGVSGSNSYNEQFF
TRBV6-5	NA	TRBJ1-1	CASSYRERSTEAFF
TRBV6-6	NA	TRBJ1-5	CASSYSGMNQPQHF
TRBV10-3	NA	TRBJ2-5	CAISVRSAETQYF
TRBV2	NA	TRBJ1-5	CASSVRGSGPQHF
TRBV28	NA	TRBJ1-1	CASNNQITHTEAFF
TRBV30	NA	TRBJ1-2	CAWSKDLNYGYTF
TRBV6-5	NA	TRBJ2-3	CASRQPGGTDTQYF
TRBV28	TRBD1	TRBJ1-6	CASKPGQGSSPLHF
TRBV11-3	NA	TRBJ2-5	CASSFPMGETQYF
TRBV11-3	NA	TRBJ2-5	CASSREVGLETQYF
TRBV4-1	NA	TRBJ2-1	CASSRNPGHDYNEQFF
TRBV10-2	TRBD1	TRBJ2-2	CASRTGGNTGELFF
TRBV28	NA	TRBJ1-1	CASSHRPTEAFF
TRBV28	NA	TRBJ1-5	CASSLGGSNQPQHF
TRBV2	NA	TRBJ1-3	CASNPSPGTGNTIYF
TRBV21-1	NA	TRBJ2-5	CASSPHGRGERETQYF
TRBV11-1	NA	TRBJ2-1	CASSSRGRGNEQFF